This passage covers 6 T cell receptor beta chains from one sample sequenced in a study of blood T cells in healthy people across ages. Combining a sample-barcoded 5' primer with a J-beta primer mix, a second PCR ran for roughly 6 to 11 cycles. TCRdb re-analysed the 5' RACE reads in MiXCR, keeping a single row per CDR3 protein. The table has about 640,000 distinct CDR3 sequences, about 53% seen once. The sequenced material came from blood. The receptors were gathered from a man aged 55 to 70 in good health.

V is TRBV10-2 and J is TRBJ2-5; 10 bases fit TRBD2. J lost 4 bases, V lost 10 bases, and 15 bases had no gene match. Germline V CDR1 and CDR2: WSHSY, SAAADI. The CDR3 extends over 16 amino acids. CDR3 sequence reads: CATTLGSGGSLETQYF. CDR3 DNA sequence: TGCGCCACCACGTTGGGTAGCGGGGGGTCGTTAGAGACCCAGTACTTC.

The chain combines TRBV7-2 with TRBJ1-1, with D uncertain. V was cut by 5 bases and J by 1 base, with 11 bases left in between. The CDR3 consists of 14 residues. Germline V gives CDR1 SGHTA, CDR2 FQGNSA. The CDR3 nucleotides read TGTGCCAGCAGCCCGAAGGCCGAGAACACTGAAGCTTTCTTT. It specifies CASSPKAENTEAFF.

This chain connects TRBV5-1 to TRBJ2-6, with D perhaps TRBD1 (5 bases). Trimming removed 0 bases at V and 12 bases at J, with 13 bases between. Germline V gene lookup returns CDR1 SGHRS and CDR2 YFSETQ. The CDR3 has 14 amino acids. CDR3 sequence reads: CASSLGAGAGVLTF. CDR3 DNA: TGCGCCAGCAGCTTGGGGGCTGGGGCCGGCGTCCTGACTTTC.

The chain joins TRBV5-1 to TRBJ2-1; TRBD2 aligns across 9 bases. V lost 0 bases, J lost 4 bases, and 5 bases stayed unmatched. Germline values: CDR1 SGHRS, CDR2 YFSETQ. The CDR3 runs 16 residues. The CDR3 region has the DNA TGCGCCAGCAGCTTGGGGACTAGCGCCACATACAATGAGCAGTTCTTC. It codes for CASSLGTSATYNEQFF.

CDR3 in DNA: TGTGCCAGCAGTGATACAGGGGCAGGGTCCTATAATTCACCCCTCCACTTT. Protein: CASSDTGAGSYNSPLHF. The V and J genes are TRBV6-1 and TRBJ1-6, with 7 bases lining up with TRBD1. The CDR3 spans 17 residues. Germline CDR1 and CDR2: MNHNS and SASEGT. With V trimmed by 3 bases and J by 1 base, 6 bases remained unmatched.

The chain recombines TRBV4-1 with TRBJ2-1; 9 nucleotides line up with TRBD2. V lost 0 bases, J lost 9 bases, and 9 bases stayed unmatched. CDR3 length equals 16 residues. From germline, CDR1 is MGHRA and CDR2 YSYEKL. CDR3 sequence: CASSQDTASGVVEQFF. As DNA, the CDR3 is TGCGCCAGCAGCCAAGATACGGCTAGCGGGGTTGTTGAGCAGTTCTTC.